This T cell receptor beta chain was sequenced for a study of beta chain features in type 1 diabetes. The isolated RNA, all of it, was reverse transcribed, so expressed TCRB transcripts were what got sequenced. Generated by immunoSEQ multiplex PCR, the TCRdb table keeps only in-frame clones and is missing some. The table lists 300,000 or so clones, about 13% of them singletons, with about 0.016% in the top ten. Study-level results: In all four CD4+ subsets, TCRB CDR3 length was significantly, moderately reduced in type 1 diabetes. cDNA-based reads could over-represent cells with high TCR expression.

Regarding this clone: Its cognate antigen is unknown.

Germline V lookup: CDR1 KGHSH, CDR2 LQKENI. Trimming took off 0 bases at V and 7 bases at J, with 13 bases between the two ends. CDR3 size: 15 residues. The V gene is TRBV18, the J gene TRBJ1-5, with a weak D call TRBD1 (6 bases). The sequenced sample was naive CD4+ T cells from blood. The clonotype originates from a woman aged 18 to 35 with type 1 diabetes. The CDR3 DNA follows: TGTGCCAGCTCACCACCCTCAGGGGAAGGCCAGCCCCAGCATTTT. The encoded protein is CASSPPSGEGQPQHF.